The 24 T cell receptor beta chains below all came from one sample that was sequenced in a study of vaccination effects on CD4 cells after COVID-19. Sequencing in the ViraFEST assay came after antigen-specific CD4+ T cells had been expanded with viral peptide pools, which were used to stimulate PBMC. Upon completion of 10 to 11 days in culture, CD4+ T cells were isolated. Infection dated between March and December 2020, before the Alpha, Beta and Delta variants reached the United States. Antigen specificity for these receptors is unknown. Generated by immunoSEQ multiplex PCR, the TCRdb table keeps only in-frame clones and is missing some. The sample has tens of thousands of clones, just under 75% seen once. Specimen: CD4+ T cells from PBMCs cultured with a peptide pool, collected before COVID-19 vaccination. The receptors were sampled from a human donor who had a prior SARS-CoV-2 infection.

This clone was picked up one time. V usage is TRBV24-1 and J usage is TRBJ2-5, with 8 positions matching TRBD1. The CDR3 extends over 14 amino acids. Germline loops: CDR1 KGHDR, CDR2 SFDVKD. V was clipped by 5 bases and J by 5 bases; unmatched bases: 6. The CDR3 here is CATSVDRDRETQYF. In nucleotides, the CDR3 is TGTGCCACCAGTGTTGACCGGGACAGGGAGACCCAGTACTTC.

V is TRBV25-1 and J is TRBJ2-1; D uncertain. The V end was cut by 2 bases, the J end by 5 bases, with 10 bases between. This CDR3 comprises 14 residues. The germline CDR1 and CDR2 sequences are MGHDK and SYGVNS. The CDR3: CASSEPGPDNEQFF. DNA of the CDR3: TGTGCCAGCAGTGAACCCGGGCCTGACAATGAGCAGTTCTTC.

The chain joins TRBV5-6 to TRBJ1-1; possibly TRBD1 for D (6 bases). CDR1 and CDR2 (germline): SGHDT, YYEEEE. The CDR3 spans 14 residues. V was trimmed by 1 base and J by 5 bases, leaving 12 bases between them. CDR3 loop: CASSLSGARTEAFF. The CDR3 DNA sequence: TGTGCCAGCAGCTTGTCAGGGGCTCGGACTGAAGCTTTCTTT. Full variable domain (outside the CDR3, taken from reference TRBV5-6 and TRBJ1-1): DAGVTQSPTHLIKTRGQQVTLRCSPKSGHDTVSWYQQALGQGPQFIFQYYEEEERQRGNFPDRFSGHQFPNYSSELNVNALLLGDSALYLCASSLSGARTEAFFGQGTRLTVV.

The chain carries TRBV5-1 and TRBJ2-1; D might be TRBD2 (6 bases). V lost 0 bases and J lost 6, with 10 bases in between. Germline lookup yields CDR1 SGHRS and CDR2 YFSETQ. The CDR3 has 14 amino acids. In DNA form, the CDR3 reads TGCGCCAGCAGCTTGGAGCTAGCGAGCAATGAGCAGTTCTTC. Protein sequence: CASSLELASNEQFF.

In nucleotides, the CDR3 is TGTGCCAGCTCGGGTTGGGATGAGCAGTTCTTC. The encoded protein is CASSGWDEQFF. V and J are TRBV3-1 (or the pseudogene TRBV3-2) and TRBJ2-1, with no clear D. The CDR3 is made up of 11 amino acids. The germline V and J ends were trimmed by 8 bases and 8 bases, with 10 bases remaining between them. The germline V gene encodes CDR1 LGHDT and CDR2 YNNKEL (reference sequence).

This clone occurred a few times. This chain joins TRBV5-1 and TRBJ2-7; weak D call: TRBD2 (6 bases). Germline V gives CDR1 SGHRS, CDR2 YFSETQ. This CDR3 is 13 amino acids long. Between the trimmed V and J ends, which lost 0 bases and 3 bases, there was a span of 7 bases. The CDR3 is CASSLARDYEQYF. Here the CDR3 DNA reads TGCGCCAGCAGCTTGGCGCGGGACTACGAGCAGTACTTC.

The chain joins TRBV7-3 to TRBJ1-5; 9 bases fit TRBD1. CDR1 and CDR2 (germline): SGHTA, FQGTGA. Trimming removed 2 bases from V and 2 bases from J; junction bases left unmatched: 7. The CDR3 is 17 amino acids. DNA of the CDR3: TGTGCCAGCAGCTTAGCACAGGGGGCAAGGGGCAATCAGCCCCAGCATTTT. It is translated as CASSLAQGARGNQPQHF.

The chain recombines TRBV5-1 with TRBJ2-5; 14 positions match TRBD2. J gave up 5 bases and V 4 bases, and 4 bases lay outside the gene matches. The CDR3 runs to 15 residues. Germline CDR1 SGHRS, CDR2 YFSETQ. CDR3 loop: CASSPGTSGSETQYF. CDR3 sequence (DNA): TGCGCCAGCAGCCCTGGGACTAGCGGGAGTGAGACCCAGTACTTC.

This sequence joins TRBV3-1 (or the pseudogene TRBV3-2) and TRBJ2-5; D is undetermined. Trimming left V 5 bases short and J 2 bases short, with 12 bases between. Germline CDR1 is LGHDT and CDR2 is YNNKEL (reference sequence). There are 14 residues in the CDR3. The CDR3 here is CASSSTDGQETQYF. The CDR3 coding sequence is TGTGCCAGCAGCAGCACGGACGGACAAGAGACCCAGTACTTC.

This chain's CDR3 is CAWVSLYYGYTF. The CDR3 region has the DNA TGTGCCTGGGTCTCTCTTTACTATGGCTACACCTTC. The V gene is TRBV30, the J gene TRBJ1-2; unclear D gene. Germline V CDR1 and CDR2: GTSNPN, SVGIG (reference sequence). Trimming removed 5 bases from V and 3 bases from J, with 10 bases in between. The CDR3 runs 12 residues.

This clone was counted between two and nine times. The chain combines TRBV18 with TRBJ2-7, with D unclear. Trimming removed 1 base from V and 3 bases from J, with 13 bases in between. Per the germline V gene, CDR1 is KGHSH and CDR2 is LQKENI. The CDR3 loop spans 15 amino acids. The chain's CDR3 is CASSPRAVGLYEQYF. In DNA, the CDR3 is TGTGCCAGCTCACCACGAGCCGTGGGCCTCTACGAGCAGTACTTC. The whole variable domain, filled in from reference TRBV18 and TRBJ2-7, reads NAGVMQNPRHLVRRRGQEARLRCSPMKGHSHVYWYRQLPEEGLKFMVYLQKENIIDESGMPKERFSAEFPKEGPSILRIQQVVRGDSAAYFCASSPRAVGLYEQYFGPGTRLTVT.

This chain connects TRBV5-1 to TRBJ2-5, with D perhaps TRBD1 (5 bases). Germline V gene data show CDR1 as SGHRS and CDR2 as YFSETQ. The germline V and J ends were trimmed by 0 bases and 0 bases, with 9 bases remaining between them. The CDR3 runs 15 residues. The CDR3 here is CASSLVAGYQETQYF. The CDR3 bases are TGCGCCAGCAGCTTGGTGGCAGGGTACCAAGAGACCCAGTACTTC.

This chain links TRBV5-1 with TRBJ2-1; TRBD1 matches at 7 bases. CDR3 length: 13 residues. Germline loops: CDR1 SGHRS, CDR2 YFSETQ. The junction had 8 bases not matched to a gene; V was cut back by 2 bases and J by 12 bases. The CDR3 loop reads CASSLKDRDRQFF. The CDR3 bases are TGCGCCAGCAGCTTAAAAGACAGGGATCGGCAGTTCTTC.

The genes are TRBV5-1 and TRBJ1-1, with D possibly being TRBD1 (5 bases). This CDR3 is 16 amino acids long. Germline V CDR1 and CDR2: SGHRS, YFSETQ. V lost 1 base and J lost 0, with 13 bases in between. CDR3 amino acids: CASSLSMGLMNTEAFF. As DNA, the CDR3 is TGCGCCAGCAGCTTGTCAATGGGACTCATGAACACTGAAGCTTTCTTT. The whole variable domain, filled in from reference TRBV5-1 and TRBJ1-1, reads KAGVTQTPRYLIKTRGQQVTLSCSPISGHRSVSWYQQTPGQGLQFLFEYFSETQRNKGNFPGRFSGRQFSNSRSEMNVSTLELGDSALYLCASSLSMGLMNTEAFFGQGTRLTVV.

The rearrangement links TRBV5-5 to TRBJ1-4; D is unresolved. Germline CDR1 and CDR2: SGHKS and YYEKEE (reference sequence). This CDR3 contains 17 residues. V was cut by 7 bases and J by 2 bases, with 21 bases left in between. The CDR3 loop is CASHPRLSTRTNEKLFF. CDR3 sequence (DNA): TGTGCCAGCCATCCGCGCCTATCGACACGGACTAATGAAAAACTGTTTTTT.

This chain joins TRBV6-5 and TRBJ2-3; tentative D call: TRBD2 (5 bases). The germline gives CDR1 MNHEY, CDR2 SVGAGI. CDR3 length: 13 amino acids. The V end was cut by 6 bases, the J end by 4 bases, with 11 bases between. CDR3 sequence: CASRKTGADTQYF. The CDR3, as DNA: TGTGCCAGCAGAAAGACCGGGGCAGATACGCAGTATTTT.

This chain connects TRBV7-2 to TRBJ1-1, with a possible D match to TRBD1 (5 bases). The ends were cut back, 5 bases at V and 6 bases at J, with 19 bases in the middle. Germline CDR1 is SGHTA and CDR2 is FQGNSA. The CDR3 has 15 residues. CDR3 nucleotides: TGTGCCAGCAGCCCAAATGCAGGGCGGACCGCTGAAGCTTTCTTT. It yields the protein CASSPNAGRTAEAFF. Looking up the rest from reference TRBV7-2 and TRBJ1-1 gives the full variable domain: GAGVSQSPSNKVTEKGKDVELRCDPISGHTALYWYRQSLGQGLEFLIYFQGNSAPDKSGLPSDRFSAERTGGSVSTLTIQRTQQEDSAVYLCASSPNAGRTAEAFFGQGTRLTVV.

This clone has only a few counts. The chain employs TRBV5-6 and TRBJ1-2; D is uncertain. This CDR3 comprises 12 residues. CDR1 and CDR2 from the germline V gene are SGHDT and YYEEEE. Trimming took off 6 bases at V and 7 bases at J, with 13 bases between the two ends. CDR3 coding DNA: TGTGCCAGCACCGGTTTGGTGGGTGGCTACACCTTC. It yields the protein CASTGLVGGYTF.

The rearrangement uses TRBV7-8 and TRBJ2-3, with D uncertain. The germline CDR1 and CDR2 sequences are SGHVS and FQNEAQ. Trimming took 2 bases from V and 3 from J, leaving 9 bases between them. The CDR3 runs to 14 residues. In DNA, the CDR3 is TGTGCCAGCAGCTTATTGGTGTCTACAGATACGCAGTATTTT. Encoded protein: CASSLLVSTDTQYF.

This sequence joins TRBV2 and TRBJ1-5, with unresolved D. Trimming shortened V by 1 base and J by 6 bases, and 7 bases separated the two germline ends. This CDR3 has 13 residues. CDR1 is SNHLY and CDR2 is FYNNEI in the germline V gene. Written as DNA, the CDR3 is TGTGCCAGCAGTGAAGAATCAGGTCAGCCCCAGCATTTT. Residues: CASSEESGQPQHF.

This sequence joins TRBV20-1 and TRBJ1-2; D ambiguous. Trimming took 3 bases from V and 4 from J, leaving 6 bases between them. Germline V gene sequence: CDR1 DFQATT, CDR2 SNEGSKA (reference sequence). CDR3 length: 11 residues. The CDR3 loop is CSARGPYGYTF. In nucleotides, the CDR3 is TGCAGTGCTAGGGGTCCCTATGGCTACACCTTC.

The V call is TRBV24-1, the J call TRBJ2-5; 8 positions match TRBD1. Germline V gene sequence: CDR1 KGHDR, CDR2 SFDVKD. The trim removed 4 bases at V and 4 bases at J, leaving 4 bases unmatched. The CDR3 runs 14 residues. The CDR3 here is CATSEPDRVETQYF. The CDR3 DNA follows: TGTGCCACCAGTGAACCGGACAGGGTAGAGACCCAGTACTTC.

The CDR3 region is CASSFRRVKDTGELFF. CDR3 in DNA: TGTGCCAGCAGCTTCAGGAGGGTAAAGGACACCGGGGAGCTGTTTTTT. The chain combines TRBV7-2 with TRBJ2-2, with D perhaps TRBD2 (6 bases). This CDR3 has 16 residues. The V gene's germline CDR1 is SGHTA and CDR2 FQGNSA. The V gene lost 3 bases and the J gene lost 3 bases, with 14 bases spanning the gap.

The chain couples TRBV6-2 or TRBV6-3 to TRBJ2-6; D gene unclear. V was trimmed by 1 base and J by 1 base, leaving 8 bases between them. The CDR3 is made up of 16 amino acids. Germline CDR1 is MNHEY and CDR2 is SVGEGT. The CDR3 spells CASSYLAQSGANVLTF. CDR3 coding DNA: TGTGCCAGCAGTTACTTGGCGCAATCTGGGGCCAACGTCCTGACTTTC.